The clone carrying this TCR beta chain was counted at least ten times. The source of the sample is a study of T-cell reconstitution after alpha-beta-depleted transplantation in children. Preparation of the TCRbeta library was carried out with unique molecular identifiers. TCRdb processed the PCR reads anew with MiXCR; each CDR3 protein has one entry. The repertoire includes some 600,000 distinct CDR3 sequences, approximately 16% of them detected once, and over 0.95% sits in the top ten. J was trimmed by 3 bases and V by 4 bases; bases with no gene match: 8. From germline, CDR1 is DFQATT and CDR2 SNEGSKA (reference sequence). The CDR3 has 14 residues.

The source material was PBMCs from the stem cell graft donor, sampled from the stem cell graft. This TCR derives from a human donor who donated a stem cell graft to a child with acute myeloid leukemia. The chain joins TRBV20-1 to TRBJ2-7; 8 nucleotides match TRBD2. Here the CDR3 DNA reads TGCAGTGCTACCGCCGGGACTAGAGTCTACGAGCAGTACTTC. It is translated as CSATAGTRVYEQYF.